In its sample, the clone carrying this T cell receptor (beta chain) was seen many times. Its cognate antigen is unknown. It was RNA transcripts that yielded the amplified TCR beta CDR3 regions. The TCR CDR3 first-round RT-PCR relied on the HTBI primer set. TCRdb re-called the multiplex PCR reads with MiXCR, one entry per CDR3 protein. The sample shows around 290,000 distinct CDR3 sequences, roughly 15% of them seen only once. The sample comes from a study of T cells in Graves' hyperthyroidism and ophthalmopathy. Study overall: Peripheral blood was secured at the point of initial diagnosis, before any treatment. Study-wide findings and caveats: The model forecast ophthalmopathy, anticipating it by a median approximately 7 months before onset.

Germline lookup yields CDR1 DFQATT and CDR2 SNEGSKA (reference sequence). With 5 bases removed from V and 2 bases from J, the gap between germline ends came to 7 bases. This CDR3 is 11 amino acids long. Sequenced input: blood. This chain uses TRBV20-1 with TRBJ2-7, with D perhaps being TRBD1 or TRBD2 (5 bases each). This receptor was taken from a woman aged 40 to 50 with Graves' hyperthyroidism. The CDR3 reads CSARDAYEQYF. The CDR3 DNA reads TGCAGTGCTCGGGACGCCTACGAGCAGTACTTC.